This TCR beta chain was sequenced in a study of control samples from healthy donors and cancer patients. V was clipped by 3 bases and J by 7 bases, with 22 bases between them. Looked up from germline, CDR1 is DFQATT and CDR2 is SNEGSKA (reference sequence). This CDR3 spans 16 amino acids. Sequencing used immunoSEQ multiplex PCR; TCRdb keeps in-frame clones, though not all of them. Of 90,000 or so clones listed, 85% to 90% are singletons. Only one count was recorded for this clone. The sample was blood. This TCR was recovered from a woman in her sixties or seventies in good health. This chain connects TRBV20-1 to TRBJ1-5; D might be TRBD1 (5 bases). CDR3 sequence: CSASFLWQGGEQPQHF. The CDR3 region has the DNA TGCAGTGCTAGTTTTTTGTGGCAGGGCGGGGAGCAGCCCCAGCATTTT.